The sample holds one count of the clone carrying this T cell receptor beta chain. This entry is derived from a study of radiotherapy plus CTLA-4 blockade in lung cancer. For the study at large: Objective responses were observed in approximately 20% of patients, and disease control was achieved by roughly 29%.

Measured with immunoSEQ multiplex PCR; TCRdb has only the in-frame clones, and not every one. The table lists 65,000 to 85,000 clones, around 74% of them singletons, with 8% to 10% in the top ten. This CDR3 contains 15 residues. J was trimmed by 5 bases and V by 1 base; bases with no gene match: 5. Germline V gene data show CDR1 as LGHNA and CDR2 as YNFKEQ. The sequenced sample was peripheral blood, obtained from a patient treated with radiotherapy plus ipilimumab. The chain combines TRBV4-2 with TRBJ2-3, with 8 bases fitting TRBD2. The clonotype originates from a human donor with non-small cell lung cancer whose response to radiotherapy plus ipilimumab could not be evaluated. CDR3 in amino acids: CASSQAGGPLDTQYF. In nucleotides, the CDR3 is TGTGCCAGCAGCCAAGCGGGGGGGCCTTTAGATACGCAGTATTTT.